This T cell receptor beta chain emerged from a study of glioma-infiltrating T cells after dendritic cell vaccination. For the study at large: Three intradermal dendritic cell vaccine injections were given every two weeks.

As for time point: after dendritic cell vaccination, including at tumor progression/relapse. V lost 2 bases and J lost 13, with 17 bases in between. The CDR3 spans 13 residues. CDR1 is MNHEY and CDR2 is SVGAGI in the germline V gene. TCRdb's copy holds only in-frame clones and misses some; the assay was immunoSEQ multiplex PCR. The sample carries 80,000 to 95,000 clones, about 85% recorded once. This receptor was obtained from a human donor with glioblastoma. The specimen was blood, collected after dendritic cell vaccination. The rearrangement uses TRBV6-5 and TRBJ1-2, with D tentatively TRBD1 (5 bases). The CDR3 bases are TGTGCCAGCAGTTACGGCTTTCCAGGGTCTCTCACCTTC. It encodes CASSYGFPGSLTF.